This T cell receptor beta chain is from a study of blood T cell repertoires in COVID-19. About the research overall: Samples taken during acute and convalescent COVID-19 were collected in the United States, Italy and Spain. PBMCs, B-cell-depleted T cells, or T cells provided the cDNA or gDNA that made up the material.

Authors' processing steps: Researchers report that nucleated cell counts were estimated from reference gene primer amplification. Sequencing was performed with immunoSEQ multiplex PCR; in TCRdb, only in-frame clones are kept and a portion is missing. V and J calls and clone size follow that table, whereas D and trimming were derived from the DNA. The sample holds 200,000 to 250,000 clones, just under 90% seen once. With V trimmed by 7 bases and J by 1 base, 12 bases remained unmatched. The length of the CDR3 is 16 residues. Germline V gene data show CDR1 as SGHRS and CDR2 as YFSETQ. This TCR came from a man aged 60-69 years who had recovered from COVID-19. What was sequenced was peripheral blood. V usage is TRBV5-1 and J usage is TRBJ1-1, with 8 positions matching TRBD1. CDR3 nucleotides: TGCGCCAGCCACCACGGACAGGGTTCGGCGAACACTGAAGCTTTCTTT. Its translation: CASHHGQGSANTEAFF.